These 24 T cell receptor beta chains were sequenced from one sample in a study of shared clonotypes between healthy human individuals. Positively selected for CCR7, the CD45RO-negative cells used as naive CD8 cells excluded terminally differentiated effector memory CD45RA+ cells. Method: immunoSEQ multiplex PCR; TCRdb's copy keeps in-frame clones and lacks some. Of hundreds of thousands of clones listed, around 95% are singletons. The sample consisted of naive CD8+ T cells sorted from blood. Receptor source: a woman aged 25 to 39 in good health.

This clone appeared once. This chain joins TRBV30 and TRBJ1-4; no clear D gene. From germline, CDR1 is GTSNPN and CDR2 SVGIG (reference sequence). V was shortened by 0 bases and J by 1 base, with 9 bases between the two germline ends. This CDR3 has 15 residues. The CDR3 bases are TGTGCCTGGAGTGTAGGTTTTGGAACTAATGAAAAACTGTTTTTT. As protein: CAWSVGFGTNEKLFF. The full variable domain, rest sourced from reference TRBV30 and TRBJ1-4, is SQTIHQWPATLVQPVGSPLSLECTVEGTSNPNLYWYRQAAGRGLQLLFYSVGIGQISSEVPQNLSASRPQDRQFILSSKKLLLSDSGFYLCAWSVGFGTNEKLFFGSGTQLSVL.

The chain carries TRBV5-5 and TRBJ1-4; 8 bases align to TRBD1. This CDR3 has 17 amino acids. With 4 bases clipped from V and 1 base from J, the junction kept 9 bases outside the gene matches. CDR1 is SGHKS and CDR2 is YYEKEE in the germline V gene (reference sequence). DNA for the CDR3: TGTGCCAGCAGCGGACAGGGTCCCAGGGGAACTAATGAAAAACTGTTTTTT. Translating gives CASSGQGPRGTNEKLFF. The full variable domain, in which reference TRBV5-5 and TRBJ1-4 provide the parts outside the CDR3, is DAGVTQSPTHLIKTRGQQVTLRCSPISGHKSVSWYQQVLGQGPQFIFQYYEKEERGRGNFPDRFSARQFPNYSSELNVNALLLGDSALYLCASSGQGPRGTNEKLFFGSGTQLSVL.

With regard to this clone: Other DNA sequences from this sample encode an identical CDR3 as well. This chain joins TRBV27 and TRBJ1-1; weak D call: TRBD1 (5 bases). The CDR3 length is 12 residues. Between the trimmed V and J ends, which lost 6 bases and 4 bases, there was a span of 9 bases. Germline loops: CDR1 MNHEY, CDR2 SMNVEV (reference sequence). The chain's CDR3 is CASRTGGTEAFF. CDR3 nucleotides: TGTGCCAGCAGGACGGGGGGCACTGAAGCTTTCTTT.

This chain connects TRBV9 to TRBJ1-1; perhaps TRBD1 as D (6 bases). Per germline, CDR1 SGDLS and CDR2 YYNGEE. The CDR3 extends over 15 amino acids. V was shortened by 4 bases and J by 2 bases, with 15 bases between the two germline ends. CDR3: CASSTTGTLNTEAFF. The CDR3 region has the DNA TGTGCCAGCAGCACAACAGGGACACTCAACACTGAAGCTTTCTTT.

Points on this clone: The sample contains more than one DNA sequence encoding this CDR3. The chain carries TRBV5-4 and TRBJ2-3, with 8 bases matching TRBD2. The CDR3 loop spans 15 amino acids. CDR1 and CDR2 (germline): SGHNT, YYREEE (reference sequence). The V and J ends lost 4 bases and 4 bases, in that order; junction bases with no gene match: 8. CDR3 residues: CASSLAGGGADTQYF. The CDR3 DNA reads TGTGCCAGCAGCCTGGCGGGAGGAGGGGCAGATACGCAGTATTTT.

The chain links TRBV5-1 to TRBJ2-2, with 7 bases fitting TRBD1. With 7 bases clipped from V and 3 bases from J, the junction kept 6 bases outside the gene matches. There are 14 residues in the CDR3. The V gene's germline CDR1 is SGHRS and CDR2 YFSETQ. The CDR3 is CASGGDRYTGELFF. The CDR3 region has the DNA TGCGCCAGCGGTGGGGACAGATACACCGGGGAGCTGTTTTTT.

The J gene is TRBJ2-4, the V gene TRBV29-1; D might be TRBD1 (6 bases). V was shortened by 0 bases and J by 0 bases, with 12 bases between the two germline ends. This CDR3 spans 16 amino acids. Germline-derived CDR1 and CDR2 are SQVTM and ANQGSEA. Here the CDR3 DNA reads TGCAGCGTTGAAGAGGGGGCCGGTCTAGCCAAAAACATTCAGTACTTC. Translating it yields CSVEEGAGLAKNIQYF.

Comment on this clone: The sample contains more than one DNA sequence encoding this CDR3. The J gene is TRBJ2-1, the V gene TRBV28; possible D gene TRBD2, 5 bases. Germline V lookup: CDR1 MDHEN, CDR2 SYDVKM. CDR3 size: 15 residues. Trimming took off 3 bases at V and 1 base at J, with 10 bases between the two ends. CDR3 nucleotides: TGTGCCAGCAGTTTGGTCCGACTATCCTACAATGAGCAGTTCTTC. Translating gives CASSLVRLSYNEQFF.

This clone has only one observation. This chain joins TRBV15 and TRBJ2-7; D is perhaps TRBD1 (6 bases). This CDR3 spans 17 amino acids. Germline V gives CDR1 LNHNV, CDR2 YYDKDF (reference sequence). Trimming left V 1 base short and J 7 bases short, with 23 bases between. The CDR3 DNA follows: TGTGCCACCAGCAGAGTCCCCGTTGGGGGCCTCCTTGGGGAGCAGTACTTC. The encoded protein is CATSRVPVGGLLGEQYF.

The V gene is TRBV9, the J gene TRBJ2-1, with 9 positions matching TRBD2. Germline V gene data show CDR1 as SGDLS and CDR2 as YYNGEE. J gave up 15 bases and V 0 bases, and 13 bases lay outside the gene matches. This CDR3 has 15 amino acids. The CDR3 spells CASSVGTSGPLRGFF. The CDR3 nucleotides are TGTGCCAGCAGCGTAGGAACTAGCGGGCCCCTACGAGGGTTCTTC.

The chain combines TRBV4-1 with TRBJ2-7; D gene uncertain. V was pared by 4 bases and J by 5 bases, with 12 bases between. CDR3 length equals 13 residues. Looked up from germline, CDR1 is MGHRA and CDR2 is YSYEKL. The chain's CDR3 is CASSLGSFDEQYF. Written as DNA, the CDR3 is TGCGCCAGCAGCCTAGGCAGTTTCGACGAGCAGTACTTC.

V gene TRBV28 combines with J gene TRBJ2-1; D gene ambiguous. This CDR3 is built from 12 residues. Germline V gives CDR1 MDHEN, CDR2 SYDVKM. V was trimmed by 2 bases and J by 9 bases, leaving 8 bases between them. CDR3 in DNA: TGTGCCAGCAGTTTAGGAGTGGTTGAGCAGTTCTTC. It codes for CASSLGVVEQFF.

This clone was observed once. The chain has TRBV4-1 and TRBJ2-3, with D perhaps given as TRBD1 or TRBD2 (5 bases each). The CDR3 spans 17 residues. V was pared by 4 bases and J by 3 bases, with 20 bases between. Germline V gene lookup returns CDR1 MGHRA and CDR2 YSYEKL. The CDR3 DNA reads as TGCGCCAGCAGCCCCCGTGGGACGGGAAGGGGAACAGATACGCAGTATTTT. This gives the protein CASSPRGTGRGTDTQYF.

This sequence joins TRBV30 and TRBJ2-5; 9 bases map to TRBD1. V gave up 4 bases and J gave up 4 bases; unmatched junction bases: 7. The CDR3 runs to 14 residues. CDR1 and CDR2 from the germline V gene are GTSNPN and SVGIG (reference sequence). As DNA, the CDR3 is TGTGCCTGGACTCGCGGACAGGGGACAGAGACCCAGTACTTC. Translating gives CAWTRGQGTETQYF.

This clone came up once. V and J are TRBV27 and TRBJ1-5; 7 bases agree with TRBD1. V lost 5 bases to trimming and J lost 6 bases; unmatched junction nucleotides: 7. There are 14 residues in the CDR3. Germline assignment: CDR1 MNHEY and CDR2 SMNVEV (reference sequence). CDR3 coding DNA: TGTGCCAGCAGTGCTACAGGGGTTGGTCAGCCCCAGCATTTT. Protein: CASSATGVGQPQHF.

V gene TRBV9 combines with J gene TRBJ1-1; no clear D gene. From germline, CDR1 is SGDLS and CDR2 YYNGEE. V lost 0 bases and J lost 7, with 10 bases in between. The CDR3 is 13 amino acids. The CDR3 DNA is TGTGCCAGCAGCGTAGCTAATACAGTTGAAGCTTTCTTT. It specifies CASSVANTVEAFF.

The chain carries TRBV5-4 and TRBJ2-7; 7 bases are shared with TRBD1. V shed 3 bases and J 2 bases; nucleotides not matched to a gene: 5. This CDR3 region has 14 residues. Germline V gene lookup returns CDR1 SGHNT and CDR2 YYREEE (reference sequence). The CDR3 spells CASSYPGQTYEQYF. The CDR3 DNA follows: TGTGCCAGCAGCTACCCGGGACAGACCTACGAGCAGTACTTC.

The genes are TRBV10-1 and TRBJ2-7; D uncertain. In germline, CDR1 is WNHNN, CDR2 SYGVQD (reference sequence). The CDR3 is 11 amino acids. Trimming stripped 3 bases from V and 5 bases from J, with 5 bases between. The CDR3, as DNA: TGCGCCAGCAGTGACACTCACGAGCAGTACTTC. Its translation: CASSDTHEQYF.

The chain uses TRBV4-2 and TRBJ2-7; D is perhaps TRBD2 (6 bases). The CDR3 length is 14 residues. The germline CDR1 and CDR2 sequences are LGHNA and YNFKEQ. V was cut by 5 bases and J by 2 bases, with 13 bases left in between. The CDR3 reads CASSEVGGTYEQYF. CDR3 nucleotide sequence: TGTGCCAGCAGCGAGGTGGGGGGAACCTACGAGCAGTACTTC.

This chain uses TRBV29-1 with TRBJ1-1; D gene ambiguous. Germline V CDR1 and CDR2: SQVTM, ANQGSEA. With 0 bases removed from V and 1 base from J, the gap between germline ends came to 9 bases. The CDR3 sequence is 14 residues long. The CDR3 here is CSVEDLEPNTEAFF. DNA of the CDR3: TGCAGCGTTGAAGATCTCGAACCGAACACTGAAGCTTTCTTT.

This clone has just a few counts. CDR3 residues: CASSTGVLAFF. DNA of the CDR3: TGTGCCAGCAGCACAGGGGTATTGGCTTTCTTT. J is TRBJ1-1 and V is TRBV6-5, with 7 bases that match TRBD1. The V gene end was trimmed by 6 bases and the J gene end by 11 bases; junction bases not matched to a gene: 6. Germline assignment: CDR1 MNHEY and CDR2 SVGAGI. The CDR3 runs 11 residues.

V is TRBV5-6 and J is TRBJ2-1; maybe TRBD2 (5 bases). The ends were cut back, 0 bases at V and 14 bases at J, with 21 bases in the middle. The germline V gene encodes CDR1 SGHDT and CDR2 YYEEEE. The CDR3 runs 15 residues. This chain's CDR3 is CASSLEIQSGSQKFF. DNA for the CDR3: TGTGCCAGCAGCTTGGAGATACAGTCGGGGAGTCAGAAGTTCTTC.

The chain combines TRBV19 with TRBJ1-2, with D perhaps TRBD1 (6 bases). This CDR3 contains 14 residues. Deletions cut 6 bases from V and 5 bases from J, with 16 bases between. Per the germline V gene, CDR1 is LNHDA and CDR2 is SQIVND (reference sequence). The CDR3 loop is CASSIRQAKYGYTF. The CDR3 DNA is TGTGCCAGTAGCATAAGACAGGCAAAATATGGCTACACCTTC. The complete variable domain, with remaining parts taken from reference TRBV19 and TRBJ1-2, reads DGGITQSPKYLFRKEGQNVTLSCEQNLNHDAMYWYRQDPGQGLRLIYYSQIVNDFQKGDIAEGYSVSREKKESFPLTVTSAQKNPTAFYLCASSIRQAKYGYTFGSGTRLTVV.

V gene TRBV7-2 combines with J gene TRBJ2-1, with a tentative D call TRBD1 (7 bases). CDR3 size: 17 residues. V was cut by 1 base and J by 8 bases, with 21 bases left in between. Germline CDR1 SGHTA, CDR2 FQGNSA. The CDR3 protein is CASSLEEGASGSDEQFF. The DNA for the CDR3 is TGTGCCAGCAGCTTAGAGGAGGGGGCCTCAGGTAGCGATGAGCAGTTCTTC.